This T cell receptor beta chain was captured by sequencing in a study of cytotoxic CD8 clonotypes in ibrutinib-treated CLL. Study-wide results and limits: Sustained-remission and progressing patients diverged in sampling times. Clonality went up at ibrutinib response and then declined back toward baseline at progression. The study found baseline clonality above age-matched healthy donors, tracking circulating CD8+ T-cell counts.

Generated by immunoSEQ multiplex PCR, the TCRdb table keeps only in-frame clones and is missing some. The data hold about 140,000 clones, with roughly 77% observed a single time. With 1 base removed from V and 6 bases from J, the gap between germline ends came to 13 bases. The CDR3 is made up of 15 amino acids. Germline CDR1 SEHNR, CDR2 FQNEAQ (reference sequence). A note on this clone: Its antigen is as yet unknown.

The specimen was PBMCs, collected after 12 months of ibrutinib treatment. The chain uses TRBV7-9 and TRBJ1-5, with D perhaps matching TRBD1 (6 bases). The TCR comes from a human donor with chronic lymphocytic leukemia. This chain's CDR3 is CASSLDARGTQPQHF. For the CDR3, the DNA is TGTGCCAGCAGCTTAGATGCCAGGGGAACTCAGCCCCAGCATTTT. The entire variable domain, with the rest obtained from reference TRBV7-9 and TRBJ1-5, is as follows: DTGVSQNPRHKITKRGQNVTFRCDPISEHNRLYWYRQTLGQGPEFLTYFQNEAQLEKSRLLSDRFSAERPKGSFSTLEIQRTEQGDSAMYLCASSLDARGTQPQHFGDGTRLSIL.